The 20 T cell receptor beta chains listed next were all sequenced from one sample in a study of blood T cell repertoires in COVID-19. Here immunoSEQ multiplex PCR was the method, and the copy in TCRdb shows in-frame clones only, minus some. The sample holds about 210,000 clones, 75% to 90% seen once. Sequencing was carried out using PBMCs or T cells enriched from blood (not recorded which). The receptors come from a man aged 35 to 55 who had recovered from COVID-19.

Here the CDR3 reads CASSMAGRTEAFF. The CDR3, as DNA: TGTGCCAGTAGTATGGCAGGGCGGACTGAAGCTTTCTTT. The V and J genes are TRBV19 and TRBJ1-1, with TRBD1 as a possible D gene (5 bases). This CDR3 region has 13 residues. Germline-derived CDR1 and CDR2 are LNHDA and SQIVND (reference sequence). Between the trimmed V and J ends, which lost 3 bases and 5 bases, there was a span of 10 bases.

In DNA, the CDR3 is TGTGCCAGCAGTGACTCGAGTCTAGAGGGTGAGACCCAGTACTTC. Residues: CASSDSSLEGETQYF. The chain recombines TRBV6-4 with TRBJ2-5; the D gene is possibly TRBD2 (5 bases). Trimming shortened V by 0 bases and J by 5 bases, and 13 bases separated the two germline ends. CDR3 length equals 15 residues. Germline assignment: CDR1 MRHNA and CDR2 SNTAGT.

The chain is built from TRBV4-2 and TRBJ2-1; TRBD2 aligns across 7 bases. The trim removed 0 bases at V and 6 bases at J, leaving 11 bases unmatched. Germline V lookup: CDR1 LGHNA, CDR2 YNFKEQ. CDR3 length: 17 residues. The CDR3 nucleotides read TGTGCCAGCAGCCAAGATAGTGCGGGAGCTTGGTCCAATGAGCAGTTCTTC. Translation gives CASSQDSAGAWSNEQFF.

This clone was detected only a few times. The chain employs TRBV6-5 and TRBJ1-2, with unresolved D. V dropped 6 bases and J dropped 1 base, with 15 bases sitting between them. Germline V gene sequence: CDR1 MNHEY, CDR2 SVGAGI. The CDR3 length is 15 residues. The CDR3 sequence is CASRGGLGGNYGYTF. In DNA form, the CDR3 reads TGTGCCAGCAGGGGAGGGTTAGGAGGTAACTATGGCTACACCTTC.

This clone was seen repeatedly, ten times or more. V gene TRBV7-3 combines with J gene TRBJ1-2; unclear D gene. The CDR3 runs to 12 residues. Germline V CDR1 and CDR2: SGHTA, FQGTGA. Between the trimmed V and J ends, which lost 8 bases and 7 bases, there was a span of 14 bases. The CDR3 coding sequence is TGTGCCAGCCCATCAGAGGGCGGTGGCTACACCTTC. Amino acids: CASPSEGGGYTF.

The rearrangement joins TRBV5-1 to TRBJ1-1; D is unresolved. The germline CDR1 and CDR2 sequences are SGHRS and YFSETQ. The CDR3 spans 11 residues. The V and J ends lost 0 bases and 11 bases respectively, with 8 bases between them. The CDR3 sequence: CASSLGAGAFF. The CDR3 DNA reads as TGCGCCAGCAGCTTGGGGGCTGGGGCTTTCTTT.

In its sample, this clone was seen a few times. V is TRBV20-1 and J is TRBJ2-1; D is possibly TRBD2 (6 bases). The CDR3 spans 20 residues. V was shortened by 3 bases and J by 6 bases, with 33 bases between the two germline ends. Germline V CDR1 and CDR2: DFQATT, SNEGSKA (reference sequence). As DNA, the CDR3 is TGCAGTGCTAGTACCCAGTACTCTGGGACTCGGGTTAAGTTGGGCAATGAGCAGTTCTTC. This gives the protein CSASTQYSGTRVKLGNEQFF.

The chain couples TRBV15 to TRBJ2-3, with 8 bases lining up with TRBD1. Germline CDR1 is LNHNV and CDR2 is YYDKDF (reference sequence). J lost 2 bases, V lost 0 bases, and 7 bases had no gene match. This CDR3 has 17 residues. CDR3 protein: CATSRDLGQDHTDTQYF. The CDR3, as DNA: TGTGCCACCAGCAGAGATCTGGGACAGGATCACACAGATACGCAGTATTTT.

V is TRBV2 and J is TRBJ1-2; D is possibly TRBD1 (5 bases). V was clipped by 7 bases and J by 2 bases, with 5 bases between them. Germline V lookup: CDR1 SNHLY, CDR2 FYNNEI. This CDR3 is built from 11 residues. The CDR3 reads CASNRNYGYTF. CDR3 in DNA: TGTGCCAGCAACAGGAACTATGGCTACACCTTC.

This clone came up a few times. The chain has TRBV5-1 and TRBJ2-1; D is possibly TRBD2 (5 bases). The CDR3 consists of 14 residues. Trimming took off 0 bases at V and 8 bases at J, with 12 bases between the two ends. Germline V gene data show CDR1 as SGHRS and CDR2 as YFSETQ. The CDR3 coding sequence is TGCGCCAGCAGCTTGGACTCCACCGGGGATGAGCAGTTCTTC. This gives the protein CASSLDSTGDEQFF.

This clone has a handful of counts. V usage is TRBV18 and J usage is TRBJ1-2, with D possibly matching TRBD1 (6 bases). The CDR3 spans 12 residues. Trimming took off 2 bases at V and 6 bases at J, with 7 bases between the two ends. Germline V lookup: CDR1 KGHSH, CDR2 LQKENI. This chain's CDR3 is CASSPAGDGYTF. The CDR3, as DNA: TGTGCCAGCTCACCAGCAGGGGATGGCTACACCTTC.

J is TRBJ2-3 and V is TRBV9, with 8 bases matching TRBD1. The J segment lost 3 bases and the V segment lost 2 bases, leaving 8 bases of the junction unmatched. Germline CDR1 SGDLS, CDR2 YYNGEE. The CDR3 consists of 16 residues. The CDR3 sequence: CASSVGQARGTDTQYF. CDR3 DNA sequence: TGTGCCAGCAGCGTGGGACAGGCACGTGGAACAGATACGCAGTATTTT. Full variable domain (outside the CDR3, taken from reference TRBV9 and TRBJ2-3): DSGVTQTPKHLITATGQRVTLRCSPRSGDLSVYWYQQSLDQGLQFLIQYYNGEERAKGNILERFSAQQFPDLHSELNLSSLELGDSALYFCASSVGQARGTDTQYFGPGTRLTVL.

This clone was seen a few times. This chain connects TRBV9 to TRBJ2-3; TRBD2 agrees at 10 bases. CDR3 length: 15 residues. The germline gives CDR1 SGDLS, CDR2 YYNGEE. Trimming cost V 4 bases and J 5 bases; bases outside gene matches: 7. The CDR3 reads CASSPSGSVGDTQYF. In DNA form, the CDR3 reads TGTGCCAGCAGCCCTAGCGGGAGTGTTGGAGATACGCAGTATTTT.

The CDR3, as DNA: TGCGCCAGCAGCTTGGAACTAACGGGAGTGGGTCCGGGGACCCAGTACTTC. This codes for CASSLELTGVGPGTQYF. The chain combines TRBV5-1 with TRBJ2-5; tentatively, D is TRBD2 (6 bases). Germline assignment: CDR1 SGHRS and CDR2 YFSETQ. The germline V and J ends were trimmed by 0 bases and 7 bases, with 22 bases remaining between them. The CDR3 consists of 17 residues. The complete variable domain, with remaining parts taken from reference TRBV5-1 and TRBJ2-5, reads KAGVTQTPRYLIKTRGQQVTLSCSPISGHRSVSWYQQTPGQGLQFLFEYFSETQRNKGNFPGRFSGRQFSNSRSEMNVSTLELGDSALYLCASSLELTGVGPGTQYFGPGTRLLVL.

The chain links TRBV12-5 to TRBJ1-3, with 10 bases lining up with TRBD1. The junction had 7 bases not matched to a gene; V was cut back by 5 bases and J by 0 bases. Germline assignment: CDR1 LGHNT and CDR2 FRNRAP. The CDR3 covers 17 residues. The CDR3, as DNA: TGTGCTAGTGGTACCGGACAGGGGGATTCCTCTGGAAACACCATATATTTT. Translated, it gives CASGTGQGDSSGNTIYF.

The rearrangement links TRBV29-1 to TRBJ2-5; D may be TRBD2 (5 bases). The germline V gene encodes CDR1 SQVTM and CDR2 ANQGSEA. V lost 0 bases to trimming and J lost 2 bases, with 10 bases between them. The CDR3 length is 14 residues. The CDR3 nucleotides read TGCAGCGTTGAAGATCTTCGACTACAAGAGACCCAGTACTTC. This translates into CSVEDLRLQETQYF.

This sequence joins TRBV10-1 and TRBJ2-3; D is uncertain. This CDR3 comprises 15 residues. The germline V gene has CDR1 WNHNN and CDR2 SYGVQD (reference sequence). V was shortened by 3 bases and J by 1 base, with 11 bases between the two germline ends. The CDR3 nucleotides read TGCGCCAGCAGTGATCCCGCATCGGGCACAGATACGCAGTATTTT. Its translation is CASSDPASGTDTQYF.

V is TRBV4-1 and J is TRBJ1-5; weak D call: TRBD1 (6 bases). The CDR3 is 16 amino acids. CDR1 and CDR2 from the germline V gene are MGHRA and YSYEKL. The V end was cut by 0 bases, the J end by 2 bases, with 11 bases between. The CDR3 spells CASSQDGGIGNQPQHF. CDR3 DNA: TGCGCCAGCAGCCAAGATGGGGGCATCGGCAATCAGCCCCAGCATTTT.

The chain has TRBV3-1 (or the pseudogene TRBV3-2) and TRBJ2-1, with 13 bases aligning to TRBD2. V was clipped by 1 base and J by 9 bases; unmatched bases: 3. In germline, CDR1 is LGHDT, CDR2 YNNKEL (reference sequence). This CDR3 region has 15 residues. As DNA, the CDR3 is TGTGCCAGCAGCCAAGGGAGACTAGCGGGAGGTGAGCAGTTCTTC. It encodes CASSQGRLAGGEQFF.

V gene TRBV28 combines with J gene TRBJ1-1; TRBD1 matches 7 bases. V trimming: 7 bases; J trimming: 6 bases; junction bases outside the gene matches: 17. Germline loops: CDR1 MDHEN, CDR2 SYDVKM. This CDR3 spans 16 amino acids. As DNA, the CDR3 is TGTGCCAGCACCCGACGTTTCTTCGGGACAGTCGCTGAAGCTTTCTTT. It translates to CASTRRFFGTVAEAFF.